This is a list of T cell receptor beta chains from one sample in a study of T cells after yellow fever vaccination. MiXCR, applied by TCRdb to the 5' RACE reads, yields one record per CDR3 protein. The sample includes a few hundred thousand distinct CDR3 sequences, roughly 9% of them seen just once. The sequences come from CD4+ T cells sorted from PBMCs, collected 5 days after the yellow fever booster vaccination. These receptors originate from a man younger than 35 who received the YFV17D yellow fever vaccine. Each CDR3 is given without its conserved first and last residue. For some rows the clone size is stated as once, few or many, or as a class when expanded; others skip it.

clone_size j_call v_call cdr3_aa
. TRBJ2-5 TRBV6-2/TRBV6-3 ASSSAGIGTQY
few TRBJ2-2 TRBV6-6 ASSYGGSAGELF
few TRBJ2-7 TRBV15 ATSRDLDGLVPYEQY
few TRBJ2-3 TRBV7-2 ASSLDRGLDTQY
many TRBJ2-1 TRBV5-5 ASRTFSSYNEQF
. TRBJ1-6 TRBV2 ASGWTGGSYNSPLH
many TRBJ2-1 TRBV18 ASSPPGSQLYNEQF
. TRBJ2-5 TRBV7-2 ASSLAEGETQY
many TRBJ2-1 TRBV11-2 ASRLTGYNEQF
few TRBJ2-3 TRBV5-6 ASSAGLVGTDTQY
few TRBJ2-5 TRBV5-1 ASSLGGLPSQY
. TRBJ2-3 TRBV7-3 ASSGAPNGDTQY
. TRBJ1-4 TRBV7-2 ASSLWGSDEKLF
. TRBJ2-3 TRBV7-6 ASSLEGDRGSDTQY
many TRBJ2-5 TRBV20-1 SARDSSGASWRETQY
few TRBJ2-1 TRBV5-1 ASSLTGLALDEQF
. TRBJ2-3 TRBV5-1 ASSGGGGASTDTQY
few TRBJ1-5 TRBV7-8 ASSTRGGNQPQH
. TRBJ1-1 TRBV5-1 ASSSGQVDTEAF
. TRBJ2-7 TRBV30 AWGLWDRDYEQY
many TRBJ2-4 TRBV7-2 ASSLVWQGTNIQY
. TRBJ2-2 TRBV12-3/TRBV12-4 ASTLDGFGGELF
few TRBJ1-1 TRBV4-1 ASSQDGTGRMNTEAF
many TRBJ2-5 TRBV7-2 ASSTPRRGTSPETQY
few TRBJ2-1 TRBV6-2/TRBV6-3 ASSPGGAAEQF
. TRBJ1-3 TRBV10-3 AISESGAVSGNTIY
. TRBJ1-5 TRBV5-1 ASSLEPGPGQPQH
few TRBJ2-3 TRBV11-1 ASSSSGYTDTQY
few TRBJ1-5 TRBV5-1 ASSLVRGDGSQPQH
. TRBJ2-5 TRBV7-9 ASSLDGTPEQY
medium-sized TRBJ2-3 TRBV5-1 ASSFGTLKADTQY
few TRBJ2-2 TRBV15 ATSRVRGQGATGELF
many TRBJ2-3 TRBV28 ASSHQRGSTDTQY
. TRBJ2-6 TRBV12-3/TRBV12-4 ASSSGTSGANVLT
. TRBJ2-1 TRBV19 ASSPPGTSGDNEQF
. TRBJ1-4 TRBV5-3 ARSLLRADRDNEKLF
. TRBJ1-1 TRBV10-3 AIREDTEAF